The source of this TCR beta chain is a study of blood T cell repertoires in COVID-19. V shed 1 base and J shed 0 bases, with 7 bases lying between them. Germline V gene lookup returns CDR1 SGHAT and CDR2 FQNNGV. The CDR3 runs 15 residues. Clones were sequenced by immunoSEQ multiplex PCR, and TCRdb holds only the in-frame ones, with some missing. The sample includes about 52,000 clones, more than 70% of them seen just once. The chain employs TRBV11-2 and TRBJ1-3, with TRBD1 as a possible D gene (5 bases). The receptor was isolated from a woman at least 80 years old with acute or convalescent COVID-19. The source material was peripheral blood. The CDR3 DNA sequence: TGTGCCAGCAGCTTAGGGCAGGGCTCTGGAAACACCATATATTTT. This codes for CASSLGQGSGNTIYF.